This T cell receptor beta chain was recovered during a study of T cells in Graves' hyperthyroidism and ophthalmopathy. About the study: At initial diagnosis, before any treatment had begun, peripheral blood was obtained.

This clonotype was recorded many times. What it binds is not known. Patients aged 18 to 65 had newly diagnosed hyperthyroidism that had lasted under 2 months. Every diagnosis used clinical symptoms, serum thyroxine and TRAb, thyroid ultrasound and orbital computed tomography. This CDR3 region has 15 residues. V was cut by 6 bases and J by 4 bases, with 17 bases left in between. Findings and caveats of the study: Among clonotypes expanded in thyroid above 0.001, most were also found in blood.

Template material for amplifying TCR beta CDR3 regions consisted of RNA transcripts. The HTBI primer set was used in a first-round RT-PCR of the TCR CDR3. In TCRdb, the multiplex PCR reads were re-called with MiXCR into one record per CDR3 protein. The sample yields approximately 630,000 distinct CDR3 sequences, 15% to 20% seen once. This chain links TRBV12-3 or TRBV12-4 with TRBJ2-3; perhaps TRBD2 as D (7 bases). This sequence originates from a woman aged 25-40 years with Graves' hyperthyroidism. Material for sequencing was blood. Written as DNA, the CDR3 is TGTGCCAGCAGCCCATCGGGGGGCGGGCCAGATACGCAGTATTTT. Translating it yields CASSPSGGGPDTQYF.